Following are 31 T cell receptor beta chains from one sample sequenced in a study of shared clonotypes between healthy human individuals. Sequenced by immunoSEQ multiplex PCR; TCRdb stores in-frame clones only, minus some. The repertoire holds millions of clones, with roughly 94% as singletons. The sample taken for sequencing was naive CD4+ T cells sorted from blood. Described subset: CD45RA+ positively selected. These receptors were taken from a young man in good health.

The V gene is TRBV9, the J gene TRBJ1-2; a possible D gene is TRBD1 (6 bases). Germline V gene lookup returns CDR1 SGDLS and CDR2 YYNGEE. This CDR3 has 15 residues. V was shortened by 3 bases and J by 8 bases, with 20 bases between the two germline ends. In nucleotides, the CDR3 is TGTGCCAGCAGCGCGTCCGGGGGGGCGCTTGACGGCTACACCTTC. Translating gives CASSASGGALDGYTF.

V gene TRBV19 combines with J gene TRBJ1-1, with 9 bases that match TRBD1. Per the germline V gene, CDR1 is LNHDA and CDR2 is SQIVND (reference sequence). The CDR3 spans 14 residues. Trimming removed 6 bases from V and 4 bases from J; junction bases left unmatched: 6. The DNA for the CDR3 is TGTGCCAGTAGGTTACAGGGGGCGACCACTGAAGCTTTCTTT. Amino acid sequence: CASRLQGATTEAFF.

The DNA for the CDR3 is TGTGCCAGCAGCGGACCGGGACCAAGAAGAGAGACCCAGTACTTC. This codes for CASSGPGPRRETQYF. This chain joins TRBV7-2 and TRBJ2-5, with D perhaps assigned TRBD1 or TRBD2 (5 bases each). The CDR3 loop spans 15 amino acids. Per the germline V gene, CDR1 is SGHTA and CDR2 is FQGNSA. V lost 5 bases and J 4 bases, leaving 17 bases between the germline ends.

The V and J genes are TRBV7-8 and TRBJ1-2; D is perhaps TRBD1 (5 bases). The CDR3 covers 13 residues. Germline V gives CDR1 SGHVS, CDR2 FQNEAQ. The ends were cut back, 4 bases at V and 5 bases at J, with 11 bases in the middle. CDR3 nucleotide sequence: TGTGCCAGCAGCTCAGGGTTCGGATATGGCTACACCTTC. Protein sequence: CASSSGFGYGYTF.

The chain recombines TRBV6-1 with TRBJ2-4, with D unclear. The V gene's germline CDR1 is MNHNS and CDR2 SASEGT. The CDR3 loop spans 15 amino acids. The ends were cut back, 4 bases at V and 0 bases at J, with 10 bases in the middle. The CDR3: CASSGDTLAKNIQYF. The CDR3 coding sequence is TGTGCCAGCAGTGGTGATACACTAGCCAAAAACATTCAGTACTTC.

The chain uses TRBV6-5 and TRBJ2-5; 8 nucleotides align to TRBD1. The CDR3 sequence is 13 residues long. V shed 6 bases, J shed 5 bases, and the junction held 5 bases outside the gene matches. CDR1 and CDR2 from the germline V gene are MNHEY and SVGAGI. The CDR3 DNA is TGTGCCAGCAGACAAACAGGGGGGGAGACCCAGTACTTC. This sequence encodes CASRQTGGETQYF.

The chain combines TRBV11-2 with TRBJ2-7; the match to TRBD2 covers 9 bases. CDR3 length: 14 residues. Germline V gives CDR1 SGHAT, CDR2 FQNNGV. Unmatched junction bases numbered 8, after V lost 4 bases and J lost 7 bases. CDR3 residues: CASSSSGNLGEQYF. CDR3 nucleotides: TGTGCCAGCAGCTCTAGCGGGAATTTGGGTGAGCAGTACTTC.

The V call is TRBV5-1, the J call TRBJ2-5; tentatively, D is TRBD1 (5 bases). The CDR3 length is 15 residues. V was trimmed by 1 base and J by 3 bases, leaving 13 bases between them. Germline V gene sequence: CDR1 SGHRS, CDR2 YFSETQ. The CDR3 region has the DNA TGCGCCAGCAGCTTGAATGTAGGGGTGGAAGAGACCCAGTACTTC. Its translation is CASSLNVGVEETQYF. The full variable domain, with the rest looked up from reference TRBV5-1 and TRBJ2-5, is KAGVTQTPRYLIKTRGQQVTLSCSPISGHRSVSWYQQTPGQGLQFLFEYFSETQRNKGNFPGRFSGRQFSNSRSEMNVSTLELGDSALYLCASSLNVGVEETQYFGPGTRLLVL.

A remark on this clone: The same CDR3 arises from other DNA sequences in this sample as well. The chain joins TRBV7-9 to TRBJ1-4, with 8 nucleotides matching TRBD1. This CDR3 is built from 15 residues. Germline V gene data show CDR1 as SEHNR and CDR2 as FQNEAQ (reference sequence). Trimming cost V 5 bases and J 7 bases; bases outside gene matches: 9. The CDR3 nucleotides are TGTGCCAGCAGCCTTGGAGACAGGGGAGGTGAAAAACTGTTTTTT. It translates to CASSLGDRGGEKLFF.

Comment on this clone: Other DNA sequences of this sample code for an identical CDR3. The chain is built from TRBV6-5 and TRBJ1-2; D remains ambiguous. Germline V CDR1 and CDR2: MNHEY, SVGAGI. The V and J ends lost 3 bases and 4 bases respectively, with 12 bases between them. There are 14 residues in the CDR3. CDR3 coding DNA: TGTGCCAGCAGTTATAGGGCCGAGAGCTATGGCTACACCTTC. Amino acid sequence: CASSYRAESYGYTF.

The rearrangement links TRBV7-9 to TRBJ1-3; no clear D. In germline, CDR1 is SEHNR, CDR2 FQNEAQ (reference sequence). With 4 bases removed from V and 3 bases from J, the gap between germline ends came to 7 bases. This CDR3 contains 13 residues. CDR3 in DNA: TGTGCCAGCAGCTCCGGGATTGGAAACACCATATATTTT. Protein: CASSSGIGNTIYF.

This clone has just one count. Additional DNA sequences in this sample encode the identical CDR3. DNA for the CDR3: TGCAGTGCTAGAGGCAGGGATGGCTACACCTTC. Its translation is CSARGRDGYTF. This chain uses TRBV20-1 with TRBJ1-2; weak D call: TRBD1 (5 bases). Trimming stripped 1 base from V and 6 bases from J, with 6 bases between. Germline V gene lookup returns CDR1 DFQATT and CDR2 SNEGSKA (reference sequence). The CDR3 is 11 residues long.

This clone was seen just once. This chain links TRBV4-2 with TRBJ1-5, with a weak D call TRBD1 (5 bases). The CDR3 totals 15 residues. CDR1 is LGHNA and CDR2 is YNFKEQ in the germline V gene. Trimming removed 4 bases from V and 2 bases from J, with 12 bases in between. CDR3 loop: CASSREAGGNQPQHF. DNA for the CDR3: TGTGCCAGCAGCCGGGAGGCGGGGGGCAATCAGCCCCAGCATTTT.

This clone was observed once. This chain uses TRBV4-1 with TRBJ2-4; 9 positions agree with TRBD1. V gave up 6 bases and J gave up 7 bases; unmatched junction bases: 10. Germline V CDR1 and CDR2: MGHRA, YSYEKL. CDR3 size: 15 residues. CDR3 sequence: CASRWTGAQRNIQYF. In DNA, the CDR3 is TGCGCCAGCAGGTGGACAGGGGCCCAGAGGAACATTCAGTACTTC.

This clone was detected only once. Other DNA sequences within the sample encode an identical CDR3. The chain recombines TRBV6-5 with TRBJ1-2; D is undetermined. V lost 0 bases and J lost 1, with 6 bases in between. The germline CDR1 and CDR2 sequences are MNHEY and SVGAGI. CDR3 size: 14 residues. The CDR3 DNA is TGTGCCAGCAGTTACTCGAGCGGTAACTATGGCTACACCTTC. This translates into CASSYSSGNYGYTF.

This rearrangement joins TRBV2 to TRBJ2-5, with 12 nucleotides matching TRBD2. Germline assignment: CDR1 SNHLY and CDR2 FYNNEI. CDR3 length: 15 amino acids. Unmatched junction bases numbered 6, after V lost 5 bases and J lost 5 bases. CDR3 amino acids: CASSPTSGGAETQYF. The CDR3 DNA is TGTGCCAGCAGTCCGACTAGCGGGGGTGCGGAGACCCAGTACTTC.

The gene calls are TRBV7-3 and TRBJ1-2; TRBD1 agrees at 11 bases. Germline V CDR1 and CDR2: SGHTA, FQGTGA. With V trimmed by 5 bases and J by 8 bases, 10 bases remained unmatched. This CDR3 is built from 15 residues. CDR3 in DNA: TGTGCCAGCAGCGCATTCGGACAGGGGGCCAGAGGCTACACCTTC. Translation gives CASSAFGQGARGYTF.

About this clone itself: This same CDR3 is encoded by further DNA sequences in the sample. The chain links TRBV6-5 to TRBJ1-6, with D unresolved. Germline assignment: CDR1 MNHEY and CDR2 SVGAGI. The CDR3 length is 12 residues. The V end lost 6 bases, the J end lost 9 bases, and 9 bases lay between the germline ends. DNA of the CDR3: TGTGCCAGCAGAAACCTCGGTTCACCCCTCCACTTT. Translating gives CASRNLGSPLHF.

The CDR3 coding sequence is TGTGCCAGCAGACCTCAGGGGGTATTCACTGAAGCTTTCTTT. Translating gives CASRPQGVFTEAFF. The chain couples TRBV6-5 to TRBJ1-1; 7 bases map to TRBD1. The V gene's germline CDR1 is MNHEY and CDR2 SVGAGI. J gave up 4 bases and V 6 bases, and 8 bases lay outside the gene matches. The CDR3 has 14 amino acids.

The chain links TRBV29-1 to TRBJ2-3, with 10 bases fitting TRBD2. This CDR3 is built from 13 residues. V shed 8 bases and J 5 bases; nucleotides not matched to a gene: 7. In germline, CDR1 is SQVTM, CDR2 ANQGSEA. The CDR3 DNA reads as TGCAGCTACTTTAGCGGGGGGCGAGATACGCAGTATTTT. Protein product: CSYFSGGRDTQYF.

On this clone: Other DNA sequences in this sample translate to the same CDR3. The rearrangement joins TRBV28 to TRBJ1-5; D not resolved. The germline gives CDR1 MDHEN, CDR2 SYDVKM. This CDR3 comprises 12 residues. Deletions cut 3 bases from V and 7 bases from J, with 7 bases between. The CDR3 sequence: CASSLAAQPQHF. The CDR3, as DNA: TGTGCCAGCAGTTTGGCAGCGCAGCCCCAGCATTTT.

The gene calls are TRBV28 and TRBJ1-1; D gene uncertain. CDR3 length: 16 amino acids. Trimming pared 4 bases from V and 5 bases from J, leaving 20 bases between. CDR1 MDHEN and CDR2 SYDVKM come from the germline V gene. The CDR3 spells CASSSAEQGRRTEAFF. The DNA of the CDR3 is TGTGCCAGCAGTTCCGCCGAACAAGGTAGGCGGACTGAAGCTTTCTTT.

V is TRBV6-1 and J is TRBJ1-1, with 7 bases aligning to TRBD1. Per the germline V gene, CDR1 is MNHNS and CDR2 is SASEGT. With 6 bases clipped from V and 3 bases from J, the junction kept 4 bases outside the gene matches. There are 13 residues in the CDR3. CDR3 sequence: CASRGQKHTEAFF. The CDR3 DNA reads TGTGCCAGCAGGGGACAGAAACACACTGAAGCTTTCTTT.

This rearrangement joins TRBV7-9 to TRBJ2-7; TRBD1 might be the D (5 bases). This CDR3 contains 13 residues. Germline CDR1 is SEHNR and CDR2 is FQNEAQ (reference sequence). Trimming took 5 bases from V and 5 from J, leaving 13 bases between them. CDR3: CASSRDSVHEQYF. The CDR3, as DNA: TGTGCCAGCAGCCGAGACAGCGTCCACGAGCAGTACTTC.

The rearrangement joins TRBV30 to TRBJ2-7; D is unclear. V lost 2 bases, J lost 0 bases, and 14 bases lay in between. This CDR3 has 15 residues. Germline loops: CDR1 GTSNPN, CDR2 SVGIG (reference sequence). The CDR3 spells CAWSLGDTNSYEQYF. CDR3 bases: TGTGCCTGGAGTCTGGGCGACACGAACTCCTACGAGCAGTACTTC. The full variable domain, in which reference TRBV30 and TRBJ2-7 provide the parts outside the CDR3, is SQTIHQWPATLVQPVGSPLSLECTVEGTSNPNLYWYRQAAGRGLQLLFYSVGIGQISSEVPQNLSASRPQDRQFILSSKKLLLSDSGFYLCAWSLGDTNSYEQYFGPGTRLTVT.

DNA for the CDR3: TGTGCCAGCAGCGTAGGAGACAGAGAAAGACAGTACTTC. Its protein is CASSVGDRERQYF. The chain joins TRBV9 to TRBJ2-7, with TRBD1 as a possible D gene (5 bases). From germline, CDR1 is SGDLS and CDR2 YYNGEE. The CDR3 contains 13 residues. Trimming pared 0 bases from V and 10 bases from J, leaving 14 bases between.

The V gene is TRBV5-1, the J gene TRBJ2-7; weak D call: TRBD1 (6 bases). Trimming left V 2 bases short and J 5 bases short, with 23 bases between. The CDR3 covers 17 residues. Per the germline V gene, CDR1 is SGHRS and CDR2 is YFSETQ. The CDR3 region has the DNA TGCGCCAGCAGCTTCGGCAGGGGACAAGGGCTGGGGAACGAGCAGTACTTC. Amino acids: CASSFGRGQGLGNEQYF.

This rearrangement joins TRBV5-1 to TRBJ2-3; D is unresolved. Deletions cut 0 bases from V and 4 bases from J, with 15 bases between. The germline V gene encodes CDR1 SGHRS and CDR2 YFSETQ. The length of the CDR3 is 16 residues. CDR3 residues: CASSLVLGLLADTQYF. CDR3 DNA: TGCGCCAGCAGCTTGGTCTTGGGGTTATTAGCAGATACGCAGTATTTT.

This chain connects TRBV29-1 to TRBJ1-1; D unresolved. The CDR3 runs to 12 residues. Germline V CDR1 and CDR2: SQVTM, ANQGSEA. The V end lost 6 bases, the J end lost 1 base, and 9 bases lay between the germline ends. The CDR3 nucleotides are TGCAGCGTGTCCAGAGAGAACACTGAAGCTTTCTTT. Protein product: CSVSRENTEAFF.

V gene TRBV6-5 combines with J gene TRBJ1-1, with D maybe TRBD1 (5 bases). The V end was cut by 7 bases, the J end by 1 base, with 10 bases between. This CDR3 region has 13 residues. Germline V gene lookup returns CDR1 MNHEY and CDR2 SVGAGI. CDR3 amino acids: CASTRQQNTEAFF. The CDR3 DNA reads TGTGCCAGCACCCGACAGCAGAACACTGAAGCTTTCTTT.

Comments on this clone: In the same sample, other DNA sequences code for this CDR3. This chain joins TRBV5-1 and TRBJ2-3, with a possible D match to TRBD2 (6 bases). The V and J ends lost 0 bases and 5 bases respectively, with 7 bases between them. There are 13 residues in the CDR3. CDR1 is SGHRS, CDR2 YFSETQ, per germline. The CDR3 protein is CASSLAGVDTQYF. CDR3 sequence (DNA): TGCGCCAGCAGCTTGGCGGGAGTAGATACGCAGTATTTT.